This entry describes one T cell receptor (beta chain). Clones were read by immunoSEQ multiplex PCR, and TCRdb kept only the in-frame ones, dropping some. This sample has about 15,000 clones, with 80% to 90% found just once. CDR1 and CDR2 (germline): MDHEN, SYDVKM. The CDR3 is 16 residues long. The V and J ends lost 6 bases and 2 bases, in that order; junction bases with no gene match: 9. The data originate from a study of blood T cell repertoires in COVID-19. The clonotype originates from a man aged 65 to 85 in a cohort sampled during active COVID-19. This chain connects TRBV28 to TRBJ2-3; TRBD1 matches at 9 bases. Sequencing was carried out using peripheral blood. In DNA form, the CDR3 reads TGTGCCAGCAGGTTCTACGGGACAGGGACCACAGATACGCAGTATTTT. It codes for CASRFYGTGTTDTQYF.